These T cell receptor beta chains were read from a single sample in a study of shared clonotypes between healthy human individuals. The method was immunoSEQ multiplex PCR; TCRdb's version includes in-frame clones alone and lacks a portion of them. The sample lists about 680,000 clones; around 78% were seen once. The sequenced material came from memory CD4+ T cells sorted from blood. The receptors shown here come from a woman younger than 45 in good health. CDR3s include the opening cysteine and the closing phenylalanine or tryptophan. The D gene is left open where the match is weak. Clone size is not always given. Where it is, it says once, few, many or a class for expanded clones.

d_call	clone_size	v_call	j_call	cdr3_nt	cdr3_aa
NA	NA	TRBV5-5	TRBJ2-2	TGTGCCAGCAGCTATAGCAGGGGGGCGAACACCGGGGAGCTGTTTTTT	CASSYSRGANTGELFF
NA	NA	TRBV7-9	TRBJ1-2	TGTGCCAGCAGCTGGCGTTATAACTATGGCTACACCTTC	CASSWRYNYGYTF
NA	few	TRBV28	TRBJ2-1	TGTGCCAGCTCCTACTTCGATGAGCAGTTCTTC	CASSYFDEQFF
NA	NA	TRBV11-3	TRBJ2-3	TGTGCCAGCAGCTTACGGGCAGGGATCGCAGATACGCAGTATTTT	CASSLRAGIADTQYF
NA	NA	TRBV15	TRBJ2-6	TGTGCCACCAGCGGATACTCTGGGGCCAACGTCCTGACTTTC	CATSGYSGANVLTF
TRBD2	few	TRBV2	TRBJ2-3	TGTGCCAGCAGACCACTAGCGGGTCGTGGAGATACGCAGTATTTT	CASRPLAGRGDTQYF
NA	few	TRBV29-1	TRBJ1-1	TGCAGCGTTGTCTGGGATACGGGGGCTTTCTTT	CSVVWDTGAFF
TRBD2	NA	TRBV5-1	TRBJ2-7	TGCGCCAGCAGCTTGGCCGGGGGGGCGGCCTCCTACGAGCAGTACTTC	CASSLAGGAASYEQYF
NA	once	TRBV28	TRBJ2-7	TGTGCCAGCAGTCGACCGACGGTAGGAAGCTCCTACGAGCAGTACTTC	CASSRPTVGSSYEQYF
TRBD1	NA	TRBV15	TRBJ2-3	TGTGCCACCAGCATGGGACAGGGAGGTTTCGGCACAGATACGCAGTATTTT	CATSMGQGGFGTDTQYF
NA	NA	TRBV28	TRBJ2-7	TGTGCCAGCAGTGGACAGCCCAGCTCCTACGAGCAGTACTTC	CASSGQPSSYEQYF
NA	NA	TRBV6-4	TRBJ2-3	TGTGCCAGCAGTGAAAAAGTGTCAGGGGGGTCAGATACGCAGTATTTT	CASSEKVSGGSDTQYF
NA	NA	TRBV20-1	TRBJ2-3	TGCAGTGGGCGCAGCAAAGATACGCAGTATTTT	CSGRSKDTQYF
NA	NA	TRBV19	TRBJ2-4	TGTGCCAGTAGTACAGGGGGGAACATTCAGTACTTC	CASSTGGNIQYF
NA	many	TRBV6-1	TRBJ1-5	TGTGCTGCAGCGGCAGGGGTTAATGATCAGCCCCAGCATTTT	CAAAAGVNDQPQHF
TRBD1	NA	TRBV25-1	TRBJ2-7	TGTGCCAGCAGGACGACGGGACAGGGTTCCCACGAGCAGTACTTC	CASRTTGQGSHEQYF
NA	NA	TRBV19	TRBJ2-5	TGTGCCAGTAGTAAAGGACAGACCCAAGAGACCCAGTACTTC	CASSKGQTQETQYF
NA	NA	TRBV28	TRBJ1-1	TGTGCCAGCAGCTTCTCCTTCCGGGACACACTTGAAGCTTTCTTT	CASSFSFRDTLEAFF
TRBD2	NA	TRBV2	TRBJ2-2	TGTGCCAGCGGGGGGGACGGTAACACCGGGGAGCTGTTTTTT	CASGGDGNTGELFF
NA	NA	TRBV19	TRBJ2-7	TGTGCCAGTAGTATAGCGGGAGCCTACGAGCAGTACTTC	CASSIAGAYEQYF
NA	NA	TRBV6-5	TRBJ2-7	TGTGCCAGTCAAGAGCGGGCCACCTACGAGCAGTACTTC	CASQERATYEQYF
TRBD1	few	TRBV5-4	TRBJ2-4	TGTGCCAGCAGCTTGGGGGGAACAGGGGGCGCTGAAAACATTCAGTACTTC	CASSLGGTGGAENIQYF
NA	many	TRBV2	TRBJ1-5	TGTGCCAGCAGTGAACACAGGGGCAATCAGCCCCAGCATTTT	CASSEHRGNQPQHF
NA	NA	TRBV5-8	TRBJ2-7	TGTGCCAGCAGCTTCTCAGGGTTTGAGCAGTACTTC	CASSFSGFEQYF
NA	few	TRBV4-2	TRBJ2-3	TGTGCCAGCAGCCAACAGACAGGCCTCACAGATACGCAGTATTTT	CASSQQTGLTDTQYF
NA	NA	TRBV6-5	TRBJ2-2	TGTGCCAGCAGAAAAACCAGGGACACCGGGGAGCTGTTTTTT	CASRKTRDTGELFF
NA	NA	TRBV5-6	TRBJ2-2	TGTGCCAGCAGCCCTCAATGGGGCGGGGAGCTGTTTTTT	CASSPQWGGELFF
TRBD2	NA	TRBV18	TRBJ2-7	TGTGCCAGCTCACTTTCCTCCGGGACTAGCGGAAGCTACGAGCAGTACTTC	CASSLSSGTSGSYEQYF
NA	few	TRBV5-1	TRBJ1-1	TGCGCCAGCAGCTTGGCCGCAGGGAACACTGAAGCTTTCTTT	CASSLAAGNTEAFF
NA	NA	TRBV18	TRBJ2-1	TGTGCCAGCTCACTATCGGAGGGCTCCTACAATGAGCAGTTCTTC	CASSLSEGSYNEQFF
NA	NA	TRBV2	TRBJ2-7	TGTGCCAGCATTAGTAAGGCAGGTTCCTACGAGCAGTACTTC	CASISKAGSYEQYF
TRBD1	NA	TRBV19	TRBJ1-2	TGTGCCAGTAGTACACCCTATGGGACAGCGGGCTATGGCTACACCTTC	CASSTPYGTAGYGYTF
NA	NA	TRBV27	TRBJ2-7	TGTGCCAGCAGTTTTTCTAGCGACCTCGAGCAGTACTTC	CASSFSSDLEQYF
TRBD1	NA	TRBV5-1	TRBJ2-4	TGCGCCAGCAGCCAGGGGGTCAAAAACATTCAGTACTTC	CASSQGVKNIQYF
NA	NA	TRBV6-5	TRBJ1-1	TGTGCCAGCAGGGGAGAACAGGGTTTGAGCACTGAAGCTTTCTTT	CASRGEQGLSTEAFF
NA	NA	TRBV29-1	TRBJ1-1	TGCAGCGTCGCGGGACGGATGAACACTGAAGCTTTCTTT	CSVAGRMNTEAFF
TRBD1	NA	TRBV15	TRBJ1-1	TGTGCCACCAGCCTAGGGGGCGACAGCACTGAAGCTTTCTTT	CATSLGGDSTEAFF
NA	NA	TRBV2	TRBJ2-2	TGTGCCAGCAGTGACGACGGTAACACCGGGGAGCTGTTTTTT	CASSDDGNTGELFF
NA	NA	TRBV28	TRBJ2-3	TGTGCCAGCAGTAGCGCTTACTCTAGCACAGATACGCAGTATTTT	CASSSAYSSTDTQYF
NA	NA	TRBV19	TRBJ1-2	TGTGCCAGTCGGCCGACAGCCTCCGAACAGACATACTATGGCTACACCTTC	CASRPTASEQTYYGYTF
NA	NA	TRBV7-2	TRBJ2-7	TGTGCCAGCAGCCCCACCGCCGCAACCTACGAGCAGTACTTC	CASSPTAATYEQYF
TRBD2	NA	TRBV7-9	TRBJ2-3	TGTGCCAGCAGCTTAGGGCGGGAGGGCCTTAGAACAGATACGCAGTATTTT	CASSLGREGLRTDTQYF
NA	NA	TRBV18	TRBJ2-7	TGTGCCAGCTCACCGGAGGAATCGCTAGGGCAGTACTTC	CASSPEESLGQYF